This TCR beta chain came from a study of CD8+ T cells in alopecia areata. At the level of the study: Among treated patients, severity was scored by affected scalp area percentage. General study results and limits: Any link of baseline CD8+ expansion to response, resting on one nonresponder, remains uncertain.

This clone has just a few counts. Its antigen is undetermined. Extracted RNA was reverse transcribed into cDNA, the sequencing template. Sequencing was performed with immunoSEQ multiplex PCR; in TCRdb, only in-frame clones are kept and a portion is missing. Of 150,000 to 200,000 clones listed, less than 70% are singletons. Treatment of the sample: oral pan-JAK inhibitor, 5-10 mg twice daily. This CDR3 has 15 residues. Germline trimming cut 5 bases from V and 4 bases from J; bases unmatched to any gene: 8. Germline CDR1 and CDR2: SGHTA and FQGNSA. This clonotype was obtained from a human donor with alopecia areata. This sequence joins TRBV7-2 and TRBJ2-5; TRBD1 matches 9 bases. The sequences come from CD4+ T cells sorted from blood, collected at approximately week 49, from a patient treated with tofacitinib. CDR3 nucleotides: TGTGCCAGCAGCCCGGGACAGGGAAGGACAGAGACCCAGTACTTC. This encodes CASSPGQGRTETQYF.